This TCR beta chain is drawn from a study of T cells in localized non-small cell lung cancer. Study-level findings and limits: Adjacent lung tissue had a median approximately 57 of the top 100 clones found in the tumor. Uninvolved neighboring lung showed the greatest T cell clonality, exceeding tumor.

Of note for this clone: Its specificity is unknown.

TCRdb's table, derived via immunoSEQ multiplex PCR, lists solely in-frame clones and lacks some. The data show several thousand clones, around 92% seen once. The sequenced sample was peripheral blood, obtained before any cancer treatment. The sequence was obtained from a woman between 35 and 70 years old with stage I squamous cell lung carcinoma.

The CDR3: CASSYSQATNTEAFF. CDR3 nucleotides: TGTGCCAGCAGTTACTCACAGGCTACCAACACTGAAGCTTTCTTT. The genes are TRBV6-5 and TRBJ1-1, with D possibly TRBD1 on 5 matching bases. V was shortened by 0 bases and J by 2 bases, with 10 bases between the two germline ends. CDR1 MNHEY and CDR2 SVGAGI come from the germline V gene. The CDR3 loop spans 15 amino acids.